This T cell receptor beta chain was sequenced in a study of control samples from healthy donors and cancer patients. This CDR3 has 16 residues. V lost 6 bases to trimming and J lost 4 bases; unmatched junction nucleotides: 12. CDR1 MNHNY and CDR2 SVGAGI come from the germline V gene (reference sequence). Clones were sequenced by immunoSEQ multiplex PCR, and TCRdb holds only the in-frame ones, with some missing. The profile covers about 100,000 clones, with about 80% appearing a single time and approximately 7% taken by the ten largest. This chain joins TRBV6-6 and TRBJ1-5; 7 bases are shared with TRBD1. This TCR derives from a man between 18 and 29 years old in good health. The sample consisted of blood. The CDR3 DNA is TGTGCCAGCAGGCGTATGGGAACAGGGGTAAATCAGCCCCAGCATTTT. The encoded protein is CASRRMGTGVNQPQHF.